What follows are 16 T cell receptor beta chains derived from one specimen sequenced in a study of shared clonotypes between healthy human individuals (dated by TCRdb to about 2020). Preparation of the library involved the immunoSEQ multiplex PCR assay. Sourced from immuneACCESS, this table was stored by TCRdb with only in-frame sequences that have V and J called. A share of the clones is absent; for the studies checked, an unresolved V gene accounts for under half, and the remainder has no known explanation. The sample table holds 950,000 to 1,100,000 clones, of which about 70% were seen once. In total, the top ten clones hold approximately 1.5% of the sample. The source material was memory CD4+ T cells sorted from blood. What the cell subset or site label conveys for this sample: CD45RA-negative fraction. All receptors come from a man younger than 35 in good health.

CDR3 sequence: CASSLGLTGALGTQYF. CDR3 nucleotides: TGTGCCAGCAGCTTGGGGTTGACGGGGGCCCTAGGGACCCAGTACTTC. This rearrangement joins TRBV5-4 to TRBJ2-5, with D possibly being TRBD1 or TRBD2 (6 bases each). The CDR3 spans 16 residues. Trimming left V 0 bases short and J 7 bases short, with 19 bases between. Germline CDR1 SGHNT, CDR2 YYREEE (reference sequence).

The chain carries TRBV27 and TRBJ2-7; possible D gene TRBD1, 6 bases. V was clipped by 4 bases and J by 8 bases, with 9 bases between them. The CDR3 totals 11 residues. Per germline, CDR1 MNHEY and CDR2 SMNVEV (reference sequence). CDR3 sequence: CASSSRDKQYF. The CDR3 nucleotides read TGTGCCAGCAGTTCCCGGGACAAGCAGTACTTC.

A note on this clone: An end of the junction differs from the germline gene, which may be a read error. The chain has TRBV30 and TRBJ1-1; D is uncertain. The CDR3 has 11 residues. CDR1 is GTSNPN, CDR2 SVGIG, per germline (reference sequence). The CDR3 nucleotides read TGTGCCTCGGTCCCTTACACTGGAGCTTTCTTT. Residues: CASVPYTGAFF.

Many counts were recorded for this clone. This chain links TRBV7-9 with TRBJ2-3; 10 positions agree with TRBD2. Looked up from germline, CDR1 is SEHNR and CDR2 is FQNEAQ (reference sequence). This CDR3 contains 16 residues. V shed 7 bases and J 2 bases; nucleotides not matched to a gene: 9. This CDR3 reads CASTVSGGYLTDTQYF. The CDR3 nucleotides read TGTGCCAGCACGGTTAGCGGGGGGTATCTCACAGATACGCAGTATTTT.

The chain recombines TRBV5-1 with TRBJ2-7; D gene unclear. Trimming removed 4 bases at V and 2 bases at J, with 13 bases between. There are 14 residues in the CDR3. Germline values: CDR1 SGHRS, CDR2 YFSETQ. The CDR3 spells CASSRSLGPYEQYF. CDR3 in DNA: TGCGCCAGCAGCCGGTCCTTAGGACCCTACGAGCAGTACTTC.

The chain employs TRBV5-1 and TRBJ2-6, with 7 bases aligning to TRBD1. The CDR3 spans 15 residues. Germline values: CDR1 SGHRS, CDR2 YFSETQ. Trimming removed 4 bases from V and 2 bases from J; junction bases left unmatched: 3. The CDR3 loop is CASSDDRAGANVLTF. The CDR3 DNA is TGCGCCAGCAGCGACGACAGGGCTGGGGCCAACGTCCTGACTTTC.

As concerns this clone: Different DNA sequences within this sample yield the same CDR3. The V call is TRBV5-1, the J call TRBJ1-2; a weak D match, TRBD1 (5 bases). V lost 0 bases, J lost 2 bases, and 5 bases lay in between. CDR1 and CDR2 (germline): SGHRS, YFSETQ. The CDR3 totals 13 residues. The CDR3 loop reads CASSLGQNYGYTF. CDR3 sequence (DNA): TGCGCCAGCAGCTTGGGACAGAACTATGGCTACACCTTC.

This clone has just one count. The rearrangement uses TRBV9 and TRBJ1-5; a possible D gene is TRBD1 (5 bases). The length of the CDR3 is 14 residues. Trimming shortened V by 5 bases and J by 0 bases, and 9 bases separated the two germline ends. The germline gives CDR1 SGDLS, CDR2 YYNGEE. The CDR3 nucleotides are TGTGCCAGCAGTTTCGACAGTAGCAATCAGCCCCAGCATTTT. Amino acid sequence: CASSFDSSNQPQHF.

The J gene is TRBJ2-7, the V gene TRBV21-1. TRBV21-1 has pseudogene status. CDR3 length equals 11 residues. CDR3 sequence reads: CASSPPRRRYF. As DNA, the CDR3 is TGTGCCAGCAGCCCTCCGAGAAGGCGATACTTC.

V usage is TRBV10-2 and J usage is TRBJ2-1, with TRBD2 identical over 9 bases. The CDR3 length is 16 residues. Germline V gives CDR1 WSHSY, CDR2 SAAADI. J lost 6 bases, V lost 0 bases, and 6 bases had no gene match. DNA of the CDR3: TGCGCCAGCAGTGAGTCGATTGCGGGGGGGCTCAATGAGCAGTTCTTC. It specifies CASSESIAGGLNEQFF.

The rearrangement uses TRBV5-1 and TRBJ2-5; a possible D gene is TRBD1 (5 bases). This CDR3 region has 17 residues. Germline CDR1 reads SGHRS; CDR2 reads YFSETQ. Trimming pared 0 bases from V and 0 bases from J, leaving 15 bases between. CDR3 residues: CASSLGGVGAHQETQYF. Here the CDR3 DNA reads TGCGCCAGCAGCTTGGGGGGCGTAGGGGCGCACCAAGAGACCCAGTACTTC.

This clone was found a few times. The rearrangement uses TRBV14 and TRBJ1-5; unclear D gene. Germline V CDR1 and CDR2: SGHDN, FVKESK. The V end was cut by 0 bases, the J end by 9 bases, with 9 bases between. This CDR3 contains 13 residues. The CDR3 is CASSQDLYTPQHF. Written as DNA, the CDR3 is TGTGCCAGCAGCCAAGATCTTTACACGCCCCAGCATTTT.

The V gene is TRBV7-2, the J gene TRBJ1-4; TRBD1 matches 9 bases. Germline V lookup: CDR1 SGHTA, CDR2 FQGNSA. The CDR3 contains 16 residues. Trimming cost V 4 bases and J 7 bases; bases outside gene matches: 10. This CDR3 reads CASSSTRTGVSEKLFF. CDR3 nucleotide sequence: TGTGCCAGCAGCTCTACAAGGACAGGGGTTTCTGAAAAACTGTTTTTT. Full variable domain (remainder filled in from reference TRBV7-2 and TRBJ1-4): GAGVSQSPSNKVTEKGKDVELRCDPISGHTALYWYRQSLGQGLEFLIYFQGNSAPDKSGLPSDRFSAERTGGSVSTLTIQRTQQEDSAVYLCASSSTRTGVSEKLFFGSGTQLSVL.

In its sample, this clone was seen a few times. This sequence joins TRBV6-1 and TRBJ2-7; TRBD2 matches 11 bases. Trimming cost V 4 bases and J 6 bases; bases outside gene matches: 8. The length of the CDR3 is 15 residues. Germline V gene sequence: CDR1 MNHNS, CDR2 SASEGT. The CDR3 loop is CASSGGSGRALEQYF. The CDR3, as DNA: TGTGCCAGCAGTGGAGGTAGCGGGAGGGCCCTCGAGCAGTACTTC.

This chain's CDR3 is CASARGSYNEQFF. The CDR3 DNA reads TGTGCTAGTGCCCGGGGCTCTTACAATGAGCAGTTCTTC. The chain uses TRBV12-5 and TRBJ2-1; either TRBD1 or TRBD2 may supply D (5 bases each). CDR1 is LGHNT, CDR2 FRNRAP, per germline. With 7 bases removed from V and 4 bases from J, the gap between germline ends came to 11 bases. This CDR3 is 13 amino acids long.

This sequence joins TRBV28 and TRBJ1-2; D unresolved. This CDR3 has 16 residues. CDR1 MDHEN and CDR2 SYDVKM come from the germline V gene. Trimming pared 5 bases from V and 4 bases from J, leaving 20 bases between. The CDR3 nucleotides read TGTGCCAGCAGTCCCTCTAGCAGACTCTCCATCTATGGCTACACCTTC. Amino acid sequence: CASSPSSRLSIYGYTF.